This TCR beta chain was identified in a study of T cell repertoires in cytomegalovirus infection (dated by TCRdb to between 2017 and 2020). The study in broad terms: Recently identified HLA-C-restricted CMV epitopes, whose presentation resists viral immunomodulation, were targeted by peptide stimulations together with well-studied HLA-B-restricted epitopes. Because public TCR beta signatures pointed to carriage of CMV infection together with the matching HLA type, the HLA type of each donor mattered for the analysis. Study-wide conclusions, independent of this receptor: The ex vivo response was dominated by HLA-C-restricted CMV-specific TCR beta clonotypes, which also provided the single most frequent clonotype in two of eight donors. Cumulative frequency of public TCR beta family members discriminated carriers of CMV infection plus the relevant HLA type in this cohort and an independent 352-donor cohort.

Note on this clonotype: The specificity of this receptor is unknown. No base qualities exist here, and no much larger clone lies one base off it.

Data came from an Illumina HiSeq 1500. TCRdb reprocessing: public reads trimmed at Q25 with fastp, clones called with MiXCR, in-frame beta chains kept. Rows are combined by CDR3 protein, so each entry shows the most common genes and DNA. The sample table contains hundreds of thousands of distinct CDR3 sequences; only one count was recorded for approximately 46% of them. The ten largest clones add up to around 45% of the sample. V has 6 bases trimmed and J has 1 base trimmed; junction bases matching no gene number 10. Its CDR3 holds 16 amino acids, cysteine through phenylalanine. CDR3 DNA is the only sequence kept; it has 48 bases, read in frame from the first base. Per the germline V gene, SGHVT is the CDR1 and SQSDAQ is the CDR2. The label giving this sample's treatment or condition can be read as: in vitro stimulation with specific CMV peptide epitopes to enrich CMV-specific T cells.

Sequenced material: cultured PBMCs, taken from culture after CMV antigen stimulation. This sequence originates from a human donor in good health (CMV status not recorded). Some clones in this sample may be carry-over from other donors' samples. The sequence links TRBV7-4 to TRBJ1-1, with 8 middle bases fitting TRBD1. Here the CDR3 is given as CASRARDRSWNTEAFF. The bases are TGTGCCAGCAGGGCCCGGGACAGGAGTTGGAACACTGAAGCTTTCTTT.